One sample yielded the 18 T cell receptor beta chains listed below, sequenced in a study of early T cells in non-severe SARS-CoV-2 infection. TCRdb processed the 5' RACE reads anew with MiXCR; each CDR3 protein has one entry. The table shows 99,000 or so distinct CDR3 sequences, with 15% to 20% occurring only once. The sample was whole blood. Receptors originate from an adult who was a healthcare worker with PCR-confirmed SARS-CoV-2 infection or an uninfected control (not recorded which).

This clonotype was detected many times. The rearrangement uses TRBV10-3 and TRBJ2-4; D gene unclear. V was trimmed by 6 bases and J by 10 bases, leaving 13 bases between them. This CDR3 has 12 residues. CDR1 and CDR2 (germline): ENHRY, SYGVKD. Here the CDR3 DNA reads TGTGCCATCAGCGAAGGAGACTTGATTCAGTACTTC. Protein sequence: CAISEGDLIQYF.

This clonotype has more than one count but fewer than ten. The chain has TRBV29-1 and TRBJ1-4; a weak D match, TRBD1 (5 bases). V shed 4 bases and J shed 6 bases, with 9 bases lying between them. This CDR3 contains 12 residues. From germline, CDR1 is SQVTM and CDR2 ANQGSEA. The CDR3 DNA is TGCAGCGTTGTCGGGACGTATGAAAAACTGTTTTTT. It is translated as CSVVGTYEKLFF. Supplemented by reference TRBV29-1 and TRBJ1-4, the full variable domain reads SAVISQKPSRDICQRGTSLTIQCQVDSQVTMMFWYRQQPGQSLTLIATANQGSEATYESGFVIDKFPISRPNLTFSTLTVSNMSPEDSSIYLCSVVGTYEKLFFGSGTQLSVL.

This clonotype appeared a few times. CDR3 nucleotides: TGTGCCAGCAGGGGCGATTTTTGGCCCAATGAGCAGTTCTTC. It codes for CASRGDFWPNEQFF. The chain carries TRBV2 and TRBJ2-1; unclear D gene. This CDR3 comprises 14 residues. In germline, CDR1 is SNHLY, CDR2 FYNNEI. Between the trimmed V and J ends, which lost 6 bases and 6 bases, there was a span of 15 bases.

This rearrangement joins TRBV19 to TRBJ2-4; a possible D gene is TRBD2 (5 bases). The CDR3 consists of 11 residues. Germline V gives CDR1 LNHDA, CDR2 SQIVND (reference sequence). Trimming removed 7 bases at V and 7 bases at J, with 8 bases between. For the CDR3, the DNA is TGTGCCAGTACCGACTACAACATTCAGTACTTC. Amino acid sequence: CASTDYNIQYF.

This sequence joins TRBV20-1 and TRBJ2-5, with D perhaps matching TRBD2 (6 bases). This CDR3 is built from 14 residues. V lost 0 bases to trimming and J lost 4 bases, with 12 bases between them. The germline CDR1 and CDR2 sequences are DFQATT and SNEGSKA (reference sequence). The CDR3 protein is CSARDLGGRETQYF. Here the CDR3 DNA reads TGCAGTGCTAGAGATCTCGGGGGTAGAGAGACCCAGTACTTC.

This clonotype was seen a few times. This chain uses TRBV12-3 or TRBV12-4 with TRBJ1-1; D gene unclear. The germline V and J ends were trimmed by 4 bases and 7 bases, with 13 bases remaining between them. This CDR3 has 13 residues. The CDR3 sequence: CASSSADGIEAFF. In DNA, the CDR3 is TGTGCCAGCAGTTCCGCCGACGGTATTGAAGCTTTCTTT.

DNA of the CDR3: TGTGCCACCAGCAGACTGAAAGGGGCCACTGAAGCTTTCTTT. Translating it yields CATSRLKGATEAFF. V and J are TRBV15 and TRBJ1-1, with D possibly matching TRBD1 (5 bases). There are 14 residues in the CDR3. Trimming removed 2 bases at V and 4 bases at J, with 11 bases between. The germline V gene has CDR1 LNHNV and CDR2 YYDKDF (reference sequence). The full variable domain, its missing parts supplied by reference TRBV15 and TRBJ1-1, is DAMVIQNPRYQVTQFGKPVTLSCSQTLNHNVMYWYQQKSSQAPKLLFHYYDKDFNNEADTPDNFQSRRPNTSFCFLDIRSPGLGDTAMYLCATSRLKGATEAFFGQGTRLTVV.

The chain links TRBV20-1 to TRBJ2-7; D unresolved. The V gene lost 4 bases and the J gene lost 0 bases, with 10 bases spanning the gap. The CDR3 spans 13 residues. The germline V gene has CDR1 DFQATT and CDR2 SNEGSKA (reference sequence). Here the CDR3 DNA reads TGCAGTGCTACGACGGCCCGCTCCTACGAGCAGTACTTC. It yields the protein CSATTARSYEQYF.

This rearrangement joins TRBV12-3 or TRBV12-4 to TRBJ2-4; 14 bases are a match to TRBD2. Trimming cost V 9 bases and J 3 bases; bases outside gene matches: 4. The CDR3 runs to 15 residues. CDR3 sequence: CASGTSGSDKNIQYF. CDR3 DNA sequence: TGTGCCAGTGGGACTAGCGGGAGTGACAAAAACATTCAGTACTTC.

The V call is TRBV10-3, the J call TRBJ1-5; D is uncertain. The CDR3 extends over 13 amino acids. Germline V lookup: CDR1 ENHRY, CDR2 SYGVKD. V lost 2 bases, J lost 3 bases, and 5 bases lay in between. CDR3 in amino acids: CAISEQLNQPQHF. The CDR3 coding sequence is TGTGCCATCAGTGAGCAGCTCAATCAGCCCCAGCATTTT.

Notes on this clonotype: An end of the junction differs from the germline gene, which may be a read error. This sequence joins TRBV11-2 and TRBJ2-5; TRBD1 agrees at 7 bases. CDR3 length: 15 amino acids. Germline V gene data show CDR1 as SGHAT and CDR2 as FQNNGV. CDR3 loop: CAGSTWGQFQETQYF. CDR3 coding DNA: TGTGCCGGCAGCACCTGGGGACAGTTCCAAGAGACCCAGTACTTC.

The J gene is TRBJ2-7, the V gene TRBV28, with 7 nucleotides matching TRBD2. J was trimmed by 5 bases and V by 2 bases; bases with no gene match: 6. Germline V gene sequence: CDR1 MDHEN, CDR2 SYDVKM. This CDR3 region has 14 residues. The CDR3 bases are TGTGCCAGCAGTTTACGCGGGGGAGCCCACGAGCAGTACTTC. Residues: CASSLRGGAHEQYF.

This clonotype occurred many times. The rearrangement links TRBV6-1 to TRBJ2-1, with D maybe TRBD2 (6 bases). Germline V gene lookup returns CDR1 MNHNS and CDR2 SASEGT. The CDR3 consists of 15 residues. V was shortened by 4 bases and J by 1 base, with 11 bases between the two germline ends. CDR3 sequence (DNA): TGTGCCAGCAGTGGGTCGGGGGAGTCCTACAATGAGCAGTTCTTC. This encodes CASSGSGESYNEQFF.

The chain employs TRBV29-1 and TRBJ2-3, with 7 bases that match TRBD2. The CDR3 is 13 amino acids. V trimming: 3 bases; J trimming: 1 base; junction bases outside the gene matches: 1. Germline V gene sequence: CDR1 SQVTM, CDR2 ANQGSEA. Here the CDR3 reads CSVESGGTDTQYF. CDR3 nucleotide sequence: TGCAGCGTTGAGAGCGGGGGCACAGATACGCAGTATTTT.

This clonotype appeared many times. The rearrangement links TRBV7-2 to TRBJ2-5; 7 bases agree with TRBD1. The germline CDR1 and CDR2 sequences are SGHTA and FQGNSA. The CDR3 has 15 amino acids. Losses at the gene ends were 5 bases for V and 0 bases for J; bases not matched to a gene: 6. The CDR3 spells CASSRRGTDQETQYF. The CDR3, as DNA: TGTGCCAGCAGCCGTAGAGGGACAGACCAAGAGACCCAGTACTTC.

Ten or more counts support this clonotype. The genes are TRBV5-4 and TRBJ1-5, with no clear D. From germline, CDR1 is SGHNT and CDR2 YYREEE (reference sequence). The CDR3 totals 13 residues. Trimming removed 0 bases from V and 0 bases from J, with 1 base in between. The CDR3 region is CASSLDSNQPQHF. The DNA of the CDR3 is TGTGCCAGCAGCTTGGATAGCAATCAGCCCCAGCATTTT.

The chain is built from TRBV28 and TRBJ1-1, with D uncertain. The CDR3 spans 14 residues. Germline CDR1 reads MDHEN; CDR2 reads SYDVKM. Trimming pared 4 bases from V and 0 bases from J, leaving 9 bases between. The CDR3: CASSSQALNTEAFF. For the CDR3, the DNA is TGTGCCAGCAGTTCGCAGGCCCTGAACACTGAAGCTTTCTTT.

This rearrangement joins TRBV27 to TRBJ1-2, with D tentatively TRBD1 (6 bases). This CDR3 contains 13 residues. V was clipped by 5 bases and J by 8 bases, with 15 bases between them. Germline V CDR1 and CDR2: MNHEY, SMNVEV (reference sequence). The CDR3 DNA follows: TGTGCCAGCAGTCCCGGACAGACCAAAGGCTACACCTTC. This gives the protein CASSPGQTKGYTF.